The source of this T cell receptor (beta chain) is a study of STAT3 mutations in large granular lymphocyte leukemia. The V and J ends lost 7 bases and 0 bases respectively, with 4 bases between them. The CDR3 is 12 residues long. CDR1 is MNHNS and CDR2 is SASEGT in the germline V gene. In regard to this clone: The antigen is undetermined.

Study-wide points: Samples missed the first appearance of the clone. In T-cell large granular lymphocyte leukemia, about half of patients showed multiple immunodominant subclonotypes. In about 30% of the 18 patients, new TCR clonotypes emerged after therapy.

TCRbeta libraries averaged around 41,000 productive templates per sample. Measured with immunoSEQ multiplex PCR; TCRdb has only the in-frame clones, and not every one. The data hold about 42,000 clones, with roughly 81% observed a single time. This clonotype was sampled from a human donor with T large granular lymphocyte leukemia. Some clones in this sample may be carry-over from other donors' samples. Material: PBMCs. The rearrangement joins TRBV6-1 to TRBJ1-3; D remains ambiguous. CDR3 residues: CASTFSGNTIYF. Here the CDR3 DNA reads TGTGCCAGCACCTTCTCTGGAAACACCATATATTTT.